A single sample gave rise to the 2 T cell receptor beta chains below, sequenced in a study of cytomegalovirus exposure and HLA in healthy donors. 13 Jbeta primers and 60 Vbeta primers were used for the PCR. Method: immunoSEQ multiplex PCR; TCRdb's copy keeps in-frame clones and lacks some. The sample includes roughly 150,000 clones, around three quarters seen only once; the top ten take approximately 5.6%. Sequenced material: PBMCs. The receptors come from a middle-aged woman in good health and CMV-seropositive.

V is TRBV7-9 and J is TRBJ1-1, with D possibly TRBD1 on 6 matching bases. CDR1 is SEHNR, CDR2 FQNEAQ, per germline (reference sequence). Between the trimmed V and J ends, which lost 1 base and 12 bases, there was a span of 9 bases. CDR3 length: 11 amino acids. This chain's CDR3 is CASSLGQETFF. The CDR3 DNA reads as TGTGCCAGCAGCTTAGGACAGGAAACTTTCTTT.

The rearrangement uses TRBV6-6 and TRBJ2-1; maybe TRBD2 (6 bases). The CDR3 runs to 13 residues. Trimming left V 5 bases short and J 7 bases short, with 12 bases between. The germline gives CDR1 MNHNY, CDR2 SVGAGI (reference sequence). The DNA of the CDR3 is TGTGCCAGCAGTAGGGACTCGCCGAATGAGCAGTTCTTC. It is translated as CASSRDSPNEQFF.